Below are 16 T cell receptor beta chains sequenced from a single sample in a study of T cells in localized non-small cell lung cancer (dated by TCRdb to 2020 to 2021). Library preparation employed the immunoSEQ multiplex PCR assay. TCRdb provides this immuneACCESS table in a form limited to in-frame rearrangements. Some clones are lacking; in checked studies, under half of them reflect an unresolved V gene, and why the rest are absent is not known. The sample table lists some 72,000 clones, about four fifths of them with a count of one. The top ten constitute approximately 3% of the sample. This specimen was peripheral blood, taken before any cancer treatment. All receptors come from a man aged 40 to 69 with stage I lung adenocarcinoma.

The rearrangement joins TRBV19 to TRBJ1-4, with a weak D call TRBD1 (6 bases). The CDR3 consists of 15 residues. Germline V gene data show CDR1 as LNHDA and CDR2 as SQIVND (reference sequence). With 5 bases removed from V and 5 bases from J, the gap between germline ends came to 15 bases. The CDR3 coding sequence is TGTGCCAGTAGTGTCCGCAGGGGTGTCAATGAAAAACTGTTTTTT. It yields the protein CASSVRRGVNEKLFF.

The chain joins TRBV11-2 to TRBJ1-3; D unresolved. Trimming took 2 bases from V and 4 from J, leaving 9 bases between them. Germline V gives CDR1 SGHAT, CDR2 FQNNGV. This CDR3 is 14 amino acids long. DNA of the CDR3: TGTGCCAGCAGCTTAAATTTTAGGGGAAACACCATATATTTT. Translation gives CASSLNFRGNTIYF.

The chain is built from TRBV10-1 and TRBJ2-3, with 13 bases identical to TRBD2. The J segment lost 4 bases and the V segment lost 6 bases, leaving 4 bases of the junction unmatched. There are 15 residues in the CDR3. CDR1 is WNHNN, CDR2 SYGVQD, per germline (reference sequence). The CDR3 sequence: CASSRTSGSPDTQYF. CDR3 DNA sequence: TGCGCCAGCAGCCGGACTAGCGGGAGCCCAGATACGCAGTATTTT.

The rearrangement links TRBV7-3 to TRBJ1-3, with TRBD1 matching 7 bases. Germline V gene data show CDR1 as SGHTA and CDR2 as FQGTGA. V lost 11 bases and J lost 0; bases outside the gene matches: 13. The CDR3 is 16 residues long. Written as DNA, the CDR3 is TGTGCCGGGAGAGTTAGACAGGGAAACTCTGGAAACACCATATATTTT. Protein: CAGRVRQGNSGNTIYF.

CDR3 protein: CASIPPGVRYGYTF. The CDR3 DNA sequence: TGTGCCAGCATTCCCCCAGGGGTCCGCTATGGCTACACCTTC. The genes are TRBV2 and TRBJ1-2, with a tentative D call TRBD1 (6 bases). Germline assignment: CDR1 SNHLY and CDR2 FYNNEI. The CDR3 is 14 residues long. The ends were cut back, 7 bases at V and 4 bases at J, with 16 bases in the middle.

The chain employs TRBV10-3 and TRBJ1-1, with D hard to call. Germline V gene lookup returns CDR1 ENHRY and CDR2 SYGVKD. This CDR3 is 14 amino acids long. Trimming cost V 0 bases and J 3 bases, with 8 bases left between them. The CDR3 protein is CAISESGRDTEAFF. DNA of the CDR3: TGTGCCATCAGTGAGTCGGGGAGGGACACTGAAGCTTTCTTT.

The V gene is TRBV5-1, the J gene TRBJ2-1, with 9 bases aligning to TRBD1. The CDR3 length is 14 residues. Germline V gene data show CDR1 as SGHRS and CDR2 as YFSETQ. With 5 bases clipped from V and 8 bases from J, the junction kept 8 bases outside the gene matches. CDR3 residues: CASSTGGAWDEQFF. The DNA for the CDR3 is TGCGCCAGCAGTACAGGGGGCGCCTGGGATGAGCAGTTCTTC. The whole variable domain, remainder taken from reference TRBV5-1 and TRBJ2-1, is KAGVTQTPRYLIKTRGQQVTLSCSPISGHRSVSWYQQTPGQGLQFLFEYFSETQRNKGNFPGRFSGRQFSNSRSEMNVSTLELGDSALYLCASSTGGAWDEQFFGPGTRLTVL.

CDR3 in DNA: TGTGCCAGCAGCAGTAGCGGGGGGGCCCGGGAGACCCAGTACTTC. This sequence encodes CASSSSGGARETQYF. The chain combines TRBV7-9 with TRBJ2-5; TRBD2 aligns across 11 bases. The ends lost 5 bases at V and 5 bases at J; junction bases unmatched: 7. Germline V CDR1 and CDR2: SEHNR, FQNEAQ (reference sequence). This CDR3 region has 15 residues.

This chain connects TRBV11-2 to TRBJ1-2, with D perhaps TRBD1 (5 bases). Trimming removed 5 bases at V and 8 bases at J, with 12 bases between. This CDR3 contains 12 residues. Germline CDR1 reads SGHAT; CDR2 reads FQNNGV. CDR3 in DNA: TGTGCCAGCAGCGAGAGGGGAAGAGGCTACACCTTC. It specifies CASSERGRGYTF.

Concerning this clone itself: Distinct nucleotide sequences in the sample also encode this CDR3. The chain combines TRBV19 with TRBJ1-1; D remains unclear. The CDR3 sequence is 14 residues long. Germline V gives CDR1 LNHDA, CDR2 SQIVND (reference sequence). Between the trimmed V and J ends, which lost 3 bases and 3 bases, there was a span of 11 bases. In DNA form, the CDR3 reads TGTGCCAGTAGTATTCGGGGTCGGGACACTGAAGCTTTCTTT. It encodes CASSIRGRDTEAFF.

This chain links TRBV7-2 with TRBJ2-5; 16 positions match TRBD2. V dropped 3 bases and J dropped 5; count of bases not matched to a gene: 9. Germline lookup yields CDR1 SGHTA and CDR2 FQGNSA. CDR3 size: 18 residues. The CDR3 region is CASSFPAGLAGGPETQYF. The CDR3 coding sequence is TGTGCCAGCAGCTTCCCCGCGGGACTAGCGGGGGGGCCCGAGACCCAGTACTTC.

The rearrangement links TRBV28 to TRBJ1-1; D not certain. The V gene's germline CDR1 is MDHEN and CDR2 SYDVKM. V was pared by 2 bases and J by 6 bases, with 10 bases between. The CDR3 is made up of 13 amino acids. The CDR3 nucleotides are TGTGCCAGCAGTTTAGGGCAGGCCGCTGAAGCTTTCTTT. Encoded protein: CASSLGQAAEAFF.

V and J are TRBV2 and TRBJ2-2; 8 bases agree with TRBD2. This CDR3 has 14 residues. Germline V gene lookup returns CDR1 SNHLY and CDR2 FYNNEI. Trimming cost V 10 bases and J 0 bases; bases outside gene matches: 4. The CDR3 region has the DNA TGTGCCACCCCGGGACTAGCGAACACCGGGGAGCTGTTTTTT. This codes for CATPGLANTGELFF.

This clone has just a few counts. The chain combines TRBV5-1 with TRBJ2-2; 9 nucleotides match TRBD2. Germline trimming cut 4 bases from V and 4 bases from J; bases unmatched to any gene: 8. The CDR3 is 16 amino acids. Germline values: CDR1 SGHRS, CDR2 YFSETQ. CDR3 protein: CASSARSGRGTGELFF. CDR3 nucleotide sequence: TGCGCCAGCAGCGCGCGTAGCGGGAGAGGCACCGGGGAGCTGTTTTTT.

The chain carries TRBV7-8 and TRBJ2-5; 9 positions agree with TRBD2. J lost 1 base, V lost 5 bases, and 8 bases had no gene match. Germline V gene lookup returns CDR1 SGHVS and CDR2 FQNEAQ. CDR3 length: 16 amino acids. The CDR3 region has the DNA TGTGCCAGCAGCGCTTGGCTAGCGGGGACCCAAGAGACCCAGTACTTC. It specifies CASSAWLAGTQETQYF.

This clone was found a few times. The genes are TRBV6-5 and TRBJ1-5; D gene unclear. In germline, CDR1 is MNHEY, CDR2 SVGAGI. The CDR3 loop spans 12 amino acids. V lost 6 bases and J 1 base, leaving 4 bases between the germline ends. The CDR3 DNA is TGTGCCAGCAGGACCAGCAATCAGCCCCAGCATTTT. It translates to CASRTSNQPQHF.